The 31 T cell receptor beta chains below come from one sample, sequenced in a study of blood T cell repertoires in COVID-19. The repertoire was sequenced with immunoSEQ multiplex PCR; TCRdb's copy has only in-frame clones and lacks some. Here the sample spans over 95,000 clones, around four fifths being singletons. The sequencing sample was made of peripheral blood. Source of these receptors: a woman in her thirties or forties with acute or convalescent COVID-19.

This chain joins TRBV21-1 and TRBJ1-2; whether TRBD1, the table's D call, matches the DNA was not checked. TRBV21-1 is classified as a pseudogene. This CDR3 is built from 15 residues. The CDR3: CASSKGGRADYGYTF. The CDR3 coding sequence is TGTGCCAGCAGCAAAGGGGGCAGGGCGGACTATGGCTACACCTTC.

The CDR3 loop reads CASSGQLAKNIQYF. CDR3 sequence (DNA): TGTGCCAGCAGTGGACAGCTAGCCAAAAACATTCAGTACTTC. The chain links TRBV2 to TRBJ2-4, with D perhaps TRBD1 (5 bases). Germline loops: CDR1 SNHLY, CDR2 FYNNEI. Trimming cost V 4 bases and J 0 bases, with 7 bases left between them. This CDR3 has 14 residues.

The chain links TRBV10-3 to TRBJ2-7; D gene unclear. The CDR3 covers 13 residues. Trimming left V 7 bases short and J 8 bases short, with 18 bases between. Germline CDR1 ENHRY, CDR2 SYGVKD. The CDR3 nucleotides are TGTGCCATCAAACAATCACAGAGTACAAAGCAGTACTTC. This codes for CAIKQSQSTKQYF.

DNA for the CDR3: TGCGCCAGCAGACCCCGGCGGGACGACTATGGCTACACCTTC. Its protein is CASRPRRDDYGYTF. The chain links TRBV23-1 to TRBJ1-2, with D perhaps matching TRBD1 (5 bases). TRBV23-1 is designated an ORF whose function remains uncertain. The V and J ends lost 6 bases and 3 bases respectively, with 14 bases between them. This CDR3 has 14 amino acids.

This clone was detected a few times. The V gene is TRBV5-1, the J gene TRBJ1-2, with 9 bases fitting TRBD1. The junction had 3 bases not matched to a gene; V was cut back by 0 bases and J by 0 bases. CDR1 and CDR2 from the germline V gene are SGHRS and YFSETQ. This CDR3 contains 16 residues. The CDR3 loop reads CASSLVGTGSNYGYTF. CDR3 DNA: TGCGCCAGCAGCTTGGTCGGGACAGGGTCTAACTATGGCTACACCTTC.

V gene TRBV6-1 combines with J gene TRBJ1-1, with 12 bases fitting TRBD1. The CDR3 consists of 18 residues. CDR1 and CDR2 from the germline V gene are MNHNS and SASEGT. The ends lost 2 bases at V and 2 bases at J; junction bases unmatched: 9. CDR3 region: CASSEYGGQGASNTEAFF. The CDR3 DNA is TGTGCCAGCAGTGAATATGGGGGACAGGGGGCGTCCAACACTGAAGCTTTCTTT.

CDR3 residues: CASSYSPMSNSPLHF. CDR3 nucleotides: TGTGCCAGCAGTTACTCGCCGATGAGTAATTCACCCCTCCACTTT. This sequence joins TRBV6-5 and TRBJ1-6; D remains unclear. The V gene's germline CDR1 is MNHEY and CDR2 SVGAGI. The V end was cut by 0 bases, the J end by 6 bases, with 9 bases between. This CDR3 region has 15 residues.

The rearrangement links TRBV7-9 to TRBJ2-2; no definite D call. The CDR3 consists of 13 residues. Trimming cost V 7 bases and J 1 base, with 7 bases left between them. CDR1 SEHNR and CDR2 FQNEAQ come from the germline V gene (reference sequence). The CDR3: CASTPQNTGELFF. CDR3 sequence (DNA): TGTGCCAGCACCCCCCAGAACACCGGGGAGCTGTTTTTT.

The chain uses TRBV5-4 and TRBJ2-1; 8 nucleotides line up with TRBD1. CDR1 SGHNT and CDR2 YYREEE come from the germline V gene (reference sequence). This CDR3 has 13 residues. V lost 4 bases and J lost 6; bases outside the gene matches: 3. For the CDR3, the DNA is TGTGCCAGCAGCCACCAGGGGGCCAATGAGCAGTTCTTC. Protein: CASSHQGANEQFF.

DNA of the CDR3: TGCGCCAGCAGCTCCACAGGAGATACGCAGTATTTT. Residues: CASSSTGDTQYF. The J gene is TRBJ2-3, the V gene TRBV5-1, with D possibly matching TRBD1 (5 bases). V was trimmed by 3 bases and J by 5 bases, leaving 7 bases between them. The CDR3 covers 12 residues. CDR1 and CDR2 from the germline V gene are SGHRS and YFSETQ.

CDR3 bases: TGTGCCTGGAGTTTAGGGACAGGGCAACGGAATCAGCCCCAGCATTTT. The encoded protein is CAWSLGTGQRNQPQHF. The chain carries TRBV30 and TRBJ1-5; 9 bases are a match to TRBD1. This CDR3 spans 16 amino acids. After removal of 2 bases from V and 4 bases from J, the junction contained 9 bases not matched to a gene. Germline CDR1 GTSNPN, CDR2 SVGIG (reference sequence).

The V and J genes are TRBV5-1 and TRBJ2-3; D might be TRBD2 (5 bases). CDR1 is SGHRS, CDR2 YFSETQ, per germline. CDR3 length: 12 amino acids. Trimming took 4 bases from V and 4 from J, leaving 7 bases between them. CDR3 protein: CASSLAPDTQYF. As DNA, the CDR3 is TGCGCCAGCAGCCTAGCCCCAGATACGCAGTATTTT.

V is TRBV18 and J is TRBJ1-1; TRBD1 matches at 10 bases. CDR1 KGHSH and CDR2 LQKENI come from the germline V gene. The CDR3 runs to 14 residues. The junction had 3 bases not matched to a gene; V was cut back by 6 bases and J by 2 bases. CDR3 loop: CASSGTGVNTEAFF. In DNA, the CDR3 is TGTGCCAGCTCCGGGACAGGGGTAAACACTGAAGCTTTCTTT.

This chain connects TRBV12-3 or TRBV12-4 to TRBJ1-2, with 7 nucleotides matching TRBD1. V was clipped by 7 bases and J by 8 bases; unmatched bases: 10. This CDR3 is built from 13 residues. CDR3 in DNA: TGTGCCAGCAACCGAGCCAGGGGGGTAGGCTACACCTTC. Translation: CASNRARGVGYTF.

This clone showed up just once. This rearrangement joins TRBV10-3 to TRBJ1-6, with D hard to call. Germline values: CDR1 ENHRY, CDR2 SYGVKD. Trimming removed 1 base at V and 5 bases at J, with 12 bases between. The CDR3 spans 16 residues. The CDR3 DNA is TGTGCCATCAGTGAGTTCCCCAGCGGGAATAATTCACCCCTCCACTTT. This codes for CAISEFPSGNNSPLHF.

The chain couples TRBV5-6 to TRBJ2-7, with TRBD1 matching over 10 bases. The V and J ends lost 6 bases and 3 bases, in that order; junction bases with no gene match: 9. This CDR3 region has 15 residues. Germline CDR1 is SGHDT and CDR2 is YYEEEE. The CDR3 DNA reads TGTGCCAGCATCCTAGACAGGGGGCGCATCTACGAGCAGTACTTC. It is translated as CASILDRGRIYEQYF. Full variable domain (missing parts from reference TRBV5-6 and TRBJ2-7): DAGVTQSPTHLIKTRGQQVTLRCSPKSGHDTVSWYQQALGQGPQFIFQYYEEEERQRGNFPDRFSGHQFPNYSSELNVNALLLGDSALYLCASILDRGRIYEQYFGPGTRLTVT.

This chain's CDR3 is CASSRDREDGYTF. DNA for the CDR3: TGTGCCAGCTCACGGGACAGGGAGGACGGCTACACCTTC. The V and J genes are TRBV18 and TRBJ1-2; 9 bases agree with TRBD1. Germline-derived CDR1 and CDR2 are KGHSH and LQKENI. V lost 4 bases, J lost 8 bases, and 5 bases stayed unmatched. The CDR3 runs to 13 residues.

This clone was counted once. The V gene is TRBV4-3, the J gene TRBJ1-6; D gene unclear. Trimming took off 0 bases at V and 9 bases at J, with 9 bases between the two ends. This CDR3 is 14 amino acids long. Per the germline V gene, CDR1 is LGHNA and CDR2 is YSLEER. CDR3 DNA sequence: TGCGCCAGCAGCCAAGATCGGGTGGGTTCACCCCTCCACTTT. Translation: CASSQDRVGSPLHF.

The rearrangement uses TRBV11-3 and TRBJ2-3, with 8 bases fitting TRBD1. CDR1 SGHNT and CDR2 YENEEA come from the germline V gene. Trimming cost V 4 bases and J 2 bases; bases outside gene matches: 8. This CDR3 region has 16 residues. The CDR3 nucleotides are TGTGCCAGCAGCTCCGGGACAGGAGTCTTCACAGATACGCAGTATTTT. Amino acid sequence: CASSSGTGVFTDTQYF.

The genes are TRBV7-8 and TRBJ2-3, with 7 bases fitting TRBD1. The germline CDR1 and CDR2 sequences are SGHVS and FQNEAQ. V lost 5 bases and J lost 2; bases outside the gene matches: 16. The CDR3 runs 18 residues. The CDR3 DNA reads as TGTGCCAGCAGCCAGTACTACGGGACAGATGCGAACACAGATACGCAGTATTTT. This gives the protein CASSQYYGTDANTDTQYF.

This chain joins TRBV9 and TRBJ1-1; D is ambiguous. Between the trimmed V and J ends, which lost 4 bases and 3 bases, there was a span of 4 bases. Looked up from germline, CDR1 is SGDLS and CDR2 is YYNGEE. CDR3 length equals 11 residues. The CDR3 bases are TGTGCCAGCAGCTCAGACACTGAAGCTTTCTTT. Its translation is CASSSDTEAFF.

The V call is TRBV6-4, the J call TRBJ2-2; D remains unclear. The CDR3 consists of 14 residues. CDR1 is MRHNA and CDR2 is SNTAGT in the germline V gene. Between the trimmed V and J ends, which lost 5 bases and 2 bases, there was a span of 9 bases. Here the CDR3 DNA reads TGTGCCAGCAGTAAACTGCAAAACACCGGGGAGCTGTTTTTT. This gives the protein CASSKLQNTGELFF.

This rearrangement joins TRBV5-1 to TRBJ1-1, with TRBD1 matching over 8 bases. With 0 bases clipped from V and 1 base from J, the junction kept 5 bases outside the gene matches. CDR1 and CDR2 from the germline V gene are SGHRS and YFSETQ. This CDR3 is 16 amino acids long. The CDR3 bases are TGCGCCAGCAGCTTGGATCAGGGGGCTCCGAACACTGAAGCTTTCTTT. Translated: CASSLDQGAPNTEAFF.

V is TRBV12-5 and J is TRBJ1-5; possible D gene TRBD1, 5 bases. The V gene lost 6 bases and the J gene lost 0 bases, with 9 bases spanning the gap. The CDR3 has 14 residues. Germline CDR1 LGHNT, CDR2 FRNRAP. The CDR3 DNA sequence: TGTGCTAGTGGGGGGGGGAATAGCAATCAGCCCCAGCATTTT. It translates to CASGGGNSNQPQHF.

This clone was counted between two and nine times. CDR3 nucleotide sequence: TGTGCCAGCAGTGTAAGGACAGGGACCCCCTACGAGCAGTACTTC. The encoded protein is CASSVRTGTPYEQYF. The chain uses TRBV27 and TRBJ2-7; 8 bases align to TRBD1. The germline V gene has CDR1 MNHEY and CDR2 SMNVEV (reference sequence). The J segment lost 2 bases and the V segment lost 5 bases, leaving 8 bases of the junction unmatched. The CDR3 spans 15 residues.

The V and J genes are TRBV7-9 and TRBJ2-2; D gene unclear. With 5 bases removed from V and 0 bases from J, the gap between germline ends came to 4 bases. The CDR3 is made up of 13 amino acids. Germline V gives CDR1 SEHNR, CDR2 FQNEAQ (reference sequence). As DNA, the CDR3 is TGTGCCAGCAGCCACACGAACACCGGGGAGCTGTTTTTT. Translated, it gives CASSHTNTGELFF.

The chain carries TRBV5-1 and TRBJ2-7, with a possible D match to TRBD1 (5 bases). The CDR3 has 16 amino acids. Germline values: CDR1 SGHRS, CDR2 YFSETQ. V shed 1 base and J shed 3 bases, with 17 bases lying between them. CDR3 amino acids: CASSLMTPGPNYEQYF. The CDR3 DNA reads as TGCGCCAGCAGCTTGATGACACCAGGGCCGAACTACGAGCAGTACTTC.

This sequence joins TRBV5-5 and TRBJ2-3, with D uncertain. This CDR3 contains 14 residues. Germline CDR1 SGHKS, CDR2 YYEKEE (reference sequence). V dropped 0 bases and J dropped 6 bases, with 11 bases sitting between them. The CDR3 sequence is CASSLASLRDTQYF. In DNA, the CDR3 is TGTGCCAGCAGCTTGGCTTCCCTGAGGGATACGCAGTATTTT.

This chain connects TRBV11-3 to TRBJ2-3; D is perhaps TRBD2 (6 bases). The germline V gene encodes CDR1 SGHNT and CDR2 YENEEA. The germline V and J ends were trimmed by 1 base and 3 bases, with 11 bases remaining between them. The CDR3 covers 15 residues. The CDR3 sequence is CASSLVGGGTDTQYF. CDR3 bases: TGTGCCAGCAGCTTAGTGGGGGGTGGAACAGATACGCAGTATTTT.

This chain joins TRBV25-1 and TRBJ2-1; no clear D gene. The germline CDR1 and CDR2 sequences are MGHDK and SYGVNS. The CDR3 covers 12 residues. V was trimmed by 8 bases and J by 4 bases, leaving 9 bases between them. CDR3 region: CASRTLYNEQFF. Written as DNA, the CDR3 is TGTGCCAGCCGCACTCTTTACAATGAGCAGTTCTTC.

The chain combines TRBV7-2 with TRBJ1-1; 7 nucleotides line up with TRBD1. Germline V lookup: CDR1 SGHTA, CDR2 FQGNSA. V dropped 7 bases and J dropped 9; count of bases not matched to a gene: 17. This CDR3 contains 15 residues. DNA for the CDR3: TGTGCCAGCAAGGAACAGGGTACCACAGGGGTCAAAGCTTTCTTT. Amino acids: CASKEQGTTGVKAFF.